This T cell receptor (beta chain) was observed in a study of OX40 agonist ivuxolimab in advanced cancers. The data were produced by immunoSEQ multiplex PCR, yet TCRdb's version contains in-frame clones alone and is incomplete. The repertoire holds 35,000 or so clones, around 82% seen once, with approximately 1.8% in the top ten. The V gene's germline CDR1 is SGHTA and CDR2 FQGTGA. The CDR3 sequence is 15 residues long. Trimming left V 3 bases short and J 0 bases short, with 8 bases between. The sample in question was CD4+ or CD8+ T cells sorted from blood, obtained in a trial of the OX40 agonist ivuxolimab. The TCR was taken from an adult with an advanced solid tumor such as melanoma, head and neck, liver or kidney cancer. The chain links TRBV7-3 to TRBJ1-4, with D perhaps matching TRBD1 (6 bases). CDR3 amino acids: CASSFRGSTNEKLFF. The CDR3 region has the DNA TGTGCCAGCAGCTTTAGGGGGTCAACTAATGAAAAACTGTTTTTT.